This T cell receptor beta chain was observed in a study of tumor-infiltrating lymphocytes in primary liver carcinoma (dated by TCRdb to 2017 to 2019). Background on the whole study: Of the five patients, three men and two women aged 30 to 69 years, four had hepatocellular carcinoma and one had combined HCC and intrahepatic cholangiocarcinoma. The five patients had tumors staged T1-T3 N0M0, with maximum diameters ranging from roughly 4.2 to 11 cm. Samples yielded roughly 3.65 to 7.5 million productive TCRbeta reads; read depth did not differ significantly between tissue types. For each liver tumor, the study sampled five regions along with adjacent normal tissue and blood, and applied TCRbeta repertoire sequencing, expression microarrays and whole-exome sequencing. A total of about 35 specimens from 5 patients, comprising roughly 25 tumor regions, 5 adjacent noncancerous liver tissues and 5 peripheral blood samples, were covered by TCRbeta repertoire sequencing. To link TCRbeta repertoire diversity with the local molecular phenotype, the 25 to 30 tumor region samples were profiled using Agilent mRNA microarrays. Reproducibility between technical replicate repertoires was high, with correlation coefficients above 0.95 and mean shared-clone rates roughly 0.91. Results and caveats for the whole study, not just this receptor: Only the TCR beta chain was sequenced, which likely underestimates true repertoire diversity because unpaired alpha chains were not captured. The study included only four to six patients, and the authors note findings should be validated in a larger study. Only about 7-24% of top clones were present in all five regions of a tumor, suggesting spatial heterogeneity of tumor-infiltrating T cells. Since the samples were bulk and unsorted, there was no way to compare CD4+ and CD8+ T cell repertoires. A significantly larger repertoire fraction was made up by the top 250 clones in tumors than in blood (p = 0.039). Repertoire overlap was found to be higher between tumor regions (mean roughly 35%) than between tumor-adjacent (approximately 17%) or tumor-blood (roughly 15%) pairs, consistent with antigen-driven expansion.

Starting from 500 to 600 ng total RNA, TCRbeta-specific cDNA was produced by reverse transcription with a constant-region primer and ProtoScript II reverse transcriptase. Construction of the TCRbeta libraries relied on three nested rounds of multiplex PCR, following a slightly modified ARM-PCR procedure. Each of the first two PCR rounds ran for approximately 10 cycles using multiplex TRBV1-TRBV30 forward primers together with a Cbeta reverse primer. A final 25-cycle PCR with Deep VentR polymerase added sample barcodes and Illumina adapters. Before sequencing, amplicons of 200-500 bp were purified from gel using a QIAquick gel extraction kit. An Illumina HiSeq 2500 was used to sequence the TCRbeta amplicons with 250-bp paired-end reads. The published analysis was carried out like this. Reads were quality-trimmed with Trimmomatic v0.33, and paired reads were merged with FLASH v1.2.11 to recover full CDR3 sequences. V, D and J germline segments were assigned to the rearranged TCRbeta sequences using MiGEC v1.2.1b. Clonotype statistics and Shannon-Wiener diversity indices were computed with VDJtools v1.0.0. To reduce sampling bias, subsequent analyses other than the diversity analysis used only the 250 most abundant clonotypes in each sample. In-frame beta chains were kept once TCRdb had trimmed the public reads at Q25 with fastp and called clones with MiXCR. Rows with one shared CDR3 protein collapse into an entry with the most common genes and DNA. TCRdb's processing, not the authors' own work, is the source of the V and J calls. The sample has 90,000 to 100,000 distinct CDR3 sequences on record, about 70% of them singletons. 9.5% of the sample rests with the top ten.

Total RNA and DNA were co-extracted without cell sorting from around 20-30 mg of bulk tissue using the AllPrep DNA/RNA mini kit. Surgical resection was performed in China between November 2015 and March 2016 on about 5 patients with histopathologically diagnosed primary liver carcinoma. Chronic HBV infection was present in the patients, and the patients were treatment-naive at sampling. Each tumor was sampled at five spatially separated regions: the superior, inferior, left-lateral and right-lateral poles and the tumor centre. More than 75% viable tumor cells were found by histology in every tumor sample. Fresh tumor and adjacent tissue pieces were bisected, with one half stored in RNAlater at -80 degrees C and the other half sent for histology. From the cysteine through the phenylalanine, the CDR3 covers 14 amino acids. The CDR3 DNA has 42 bases and is translated from base 1. At the junction V is shortened by 5 bases and J by 4 bases, with 11 bases in between. CDR1 MDHEN and CDR2 SYDVKM were looked up in the germline V gene.

As regards this clonotype: Which antigen it targets is not known. No base quality values were provided; no much bigger clone lies one nucleotide off.

This receptor was taken from a woman aged 55-69 years with primary liver carcinoma and hepatitis B virus infection. The chain is made from TRBV28 and TRBJ1-4; TRBD1 could be the D gene, as 5 bases match. Source material: liver tumor tissue from sampling region 5. Interpreted using the paper, the cell subset or site label stands for: tumor region T5, tumor centre. The DNA reads as follows: TGTGCCAGCAGTCCTACAGGATTTAATGAAAAACTGTTTTTT. Translated, this is CASSPTGFNEKLFF.